This T cell receptor beta chain was captured in a study of cytomegalovirus exposure and HLA in healthy donors. Study-wide findings and caveats: Of the V segments, some could not be distinguished, including TRBV6-2 and TRBV6-3, and were excluded.

The PCR employed 60 Vbeta primers together with 13 Jbeta primers. Assay used: immunoSEQ multiplex PCR; TCRdb lists only in-frame clones, some missing. In the table there are approximately 100,000 clones, 60% to 80% of which are singletons. Germline assignment: CDR1 MRHNA and CDR2 SNTAGT. The CDR3 consists of 15 residues. V shed 5 bases and J 7 bases; nucleotides not matched to a gene: 9. This clone was seen a handful of times. The antigen is not known. The sequenced sample consisted of PBMCs. The chain has TRBV6-4 and TRBJ2-1; 9 positions match TRBD2. This clonotype was obtained from a boy younger than 18 in good health and CMV-seronegative. The CDR3 protein is CASSPFSGGKNEQFF. CDR3 DNA sequence: TGTGCCAGCAGTCCCTTCAGCGGGGGGAAGAATGAGCAGTTCTTC.